This T cell receptor beta chain came from a study of blood T cells in healthy people across ages. A J-beta primer mix and a sample-barcoded 5' primer were used in a second PCR of roughly 7 to 12 cycles. Per-sample output comprised a minimum of 2.5 million paired-end reads containing CDR3. TCRdb passed the 5' RACE reads through MiXCR, listing each CDR3 protein once. Seen here are more than 900,000 distinct CDR3 sequences, about 25% observed once, and the top ten hold about 0.8%. In this sample, this clonotype turned up a few times. Germline loops: CDR1 SQVTM, CDR2 ANQGSEA. With 7 bases clipped from V and 3 bases from J, the junction kept 4 bases outside the gene matches. This CDR3 is built from 14 residues. These sequences were also reported in another study, on T cells of mothers and their children. That source notes: Samples came from three healthy Caucasian mothers and their six children.

Input material: blood. This TCR derives from a girl aged 2 to 10 in good health. The chain recombines TRBV29-1 with TRBJ2-1, with 12 bases identical to TRBD2. Written as DNA, the CDR3 is TGCAGCGGGCGACTAGCGGGAGTCTACAATGAGCAGTTCTTC. As protein: CSGRLAGVYNEQFF.